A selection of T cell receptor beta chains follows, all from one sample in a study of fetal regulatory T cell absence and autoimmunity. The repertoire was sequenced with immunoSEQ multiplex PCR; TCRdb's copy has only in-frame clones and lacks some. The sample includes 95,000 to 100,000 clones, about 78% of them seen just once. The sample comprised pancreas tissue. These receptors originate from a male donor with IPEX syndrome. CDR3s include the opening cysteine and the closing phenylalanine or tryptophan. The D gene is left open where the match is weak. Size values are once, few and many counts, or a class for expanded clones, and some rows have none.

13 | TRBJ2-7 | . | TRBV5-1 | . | CASRRTTDYEQYF | TGCGCCAGCAGACGAACAACAGATTACGAGCAGTACTTC
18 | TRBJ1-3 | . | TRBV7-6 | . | CASSLETHSWSSGNTIYF | TGTGCCAGCAGCTTAGAAACCCACAGTTGGAGCTCTGGAAACACCATATATTTT
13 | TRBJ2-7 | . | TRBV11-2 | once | CASSLEPPYEQYF | TGTGCCAGCAGCTTAGAACCGCCCTACGAGCAGTACTTC
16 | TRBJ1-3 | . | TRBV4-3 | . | CASSQDLGGSGNTIYF | TGCGCCAGCAGCCAAGATTTGGGGGGCTCTGGAAACACCATATATTTT
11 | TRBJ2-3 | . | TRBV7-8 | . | CASSGRDTQYF | TGTGCCAGCAGCGGGAGGGATACGCAGTATTTT
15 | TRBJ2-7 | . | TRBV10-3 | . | CAISESRAVLYEQYF | TGTGCCATCAGTGAGTCGAGGGCGGTGCTCTACGAGCAGTACTTC
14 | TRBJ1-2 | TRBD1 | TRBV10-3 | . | CAIRAGTGHYGYTF | TGTGCCATCAGGGCCGGGACAGGGCACTATGGCTACACCTTC
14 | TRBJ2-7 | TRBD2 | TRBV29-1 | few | CSASIKASGSEQYF | TGCAGCGCCTCCATCAAAGCTAGCGGGAGCGAGCAGTACTTC
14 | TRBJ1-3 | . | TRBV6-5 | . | CASSYGQTGNTIYF | TGTGCCAGCAGTTACGGGCAGACTGGAAACACCATATATTTT
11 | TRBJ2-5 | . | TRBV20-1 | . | CSARGRGTQYF | TGCAGTGCTAGAGGGCGGGGGACCCAGTACTTC
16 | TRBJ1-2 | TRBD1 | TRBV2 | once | CASARRRQGLGYGYTF | TGTGCCAGCGCCAGGCGTAGACAGGGGTTAGGGTATGGCTACACCTTC